Presented here are 6 T cell receptor beta chains from one specimen sequenced in a study of blood T cell repertoires in COVID-19. Clones were read by immunoSEQ multiplex PCR, and TCRdb kept only the in-frame ones, dropping some. The sample includes around 58,000 clones, approximately 90% of them seen just once. Sample: peripheral blood. The source of these receptors is a woman in her fifties or sixties with active or convalescent COVID-19.

The rearrangement uses TRBV28 and TRBJ2-1; 9 nucleotides agree with TRBD2. Per the germline V gene, CDR1 is MDHEN and CDR2 is SYDVKM. The CDR3 is 16 residues long. V shed 5 bases and J 3 bases; nucleotides not matched to a gene: 8. CDR3 nucleotide sequence: TGTGCCAGCAGTACCGCGGGGCGGGGGGGCTACAATGAGCAGTTCTTC. Translating gives CASSTAGRGGYNEQFF.

The rearrangement uses TRBV5-6 and TRBJ1-2; 9 bases fit TRBD1. Trimming took 4 bases from V and 0 from J; bases not matched to a gene: 4. This CDR3 has 15 amino acids. The V gene's germline CDR1 is SGHDT and CDR2 YYEEEE. The CDR3 DNA follows: TGTGCCAGCAGCCGCACAGGGGGCCCTAACTATGGCTACACCTTC. This encodes CASSRTGGPNYGYTF.

The chain carries TRBV5-1 and TRBJ1-1; the D gene is possibly TRBD1 (6 bases). The CDR3 is 14 residues long. The V end lost 7 bases, the J end lost 5 bases, and 18 bases lay between the germline ends. Germline CDR1 reads SGHRS; CDR2 reads YFSETQ. CDR3 protein: CASFISAGVTEAFF. The CDR3 nucleotides read TGCGCCAGCTTTATCTCGGCAGGGGTGACTGAAGCTTTCTTT.

The chain employs TRBV28 and TRBJ1-1, with 9 nucleotides matching TRBD1. J gave up 3 bases and V 6 bases, and 2 bases lay outside the gene matches. This CDR3 is 13 amino acids long. CDR1 is MDHEN, CDR2 SYDVKM, per germline. CDR3 DNA: TGTGCCAGCAGGGGACAGGGTTACACTGAAGCTTTCTTT. Protein product: CASRGQGYTEAFF.

This clone was seen just once. V usage is TRBV21-1 and J usage is TRBJ1-2; the table's D gene call, TRBD1, was not cross checked with the DNA. TRBV21-1 is flagged as a pseudogene. The CDR3 has 12 amino acids. CDR3 protein: CASSHRGHGYTF. As DNA, the CDR3 is TGTGCCAGCAGCCACAGGGGGCATGGCTACACCTTC.

The V and J genes are TRBV29-1 and TRBJ2-1; D is unclear. The CDR3 is made up of 13 amino acids. The germline CDR1 and CDR2 sequences are SQVTM and ANQGSEA. The ends were cut back, 0 bases at V and 6 bases at J, with 9 bases in the middle. CDR3 sequence (DNA): TGCAGCGTTGAAGAACAGACCAGCAATGAGCAGTTCTTC. Translation gives CSVEEQTSNEQFF.